This TCR beta chain was documented in a study of shared clonotypes between healthy human individuals (dated by TCRdb to 2018 to 2021). Looking at the study overall: The cohort comprised a couple of women and a few men aged 18 to 49 years. For each donor, CD4 naive and CD4 memory were each given three plates, CD8 naive was given two plates, and CD8 memory was given one plate. Blood TCR repertoires of five healthy adults were deeply sequenced to estimate repertoire size and the extent of clonotype sharing between individuals. Libraries were prepared and TCR repertoires were sequenced by different laboratories using diverse techniques, in order to increase sequencing depth and limit assay-specific biases. Between about 0.9 and 9 billion PBMCs per donor were obtained by leukapheresis.

Results and caveats for the whole study, not just this receptor: Naive subsets generally had larger estimated clonotype richness than memory subsets. Sampling was restricted to blood, and TCR repertoires in tissues likely differ from the TCR repertoires found in blood. Across four donors, around 5.4% of naive CD4, approximately 3.6% of naive CD8, roughly 2.2% of memory CD4, and approximately 0.4% of memory CD8 clonotypes were shared. Because the study included a small number of donors, the genetic and exposure-history diversity represented was limited. Even with the large sequencing depth, rarefaction of the sorted-subset datasets indicated that sequencing was incomplete. Higher generation probabilities were observed for clonotypes shared by all four sorted-subset donors than for non-shared clonotypes. Based on pairwise subsampling, the degree of clonotype sharing among donors was expected to be affected by sequencing depth.

A remark on this clone: What this receptor recognizes is not known. One base away there is no much larger clone; base qualities are not given.

Using the deep immunoSEQ assay, multiplex PCR amplified TCR CDR3 regions from genomic DNA. For each cell subset, the extracted genomic DNA was distributed evenly across all wells of several immunoSEQ 96-well plates, and each plate served as one replicate. For sorted subsets, approximately 200 ng of genomic DNA, equivalent to some 33,000 T cell genomes, went into each replicate PCR. Purified libraries were measured with a Qubit 3.0 fluorometer, size-checked on a Bioanalyzer 2100, and measured again with the KAPA Library Quantification kit. Every immunoSEQ 96-well plate was sequenced on a separate single-read 150-cycle Illumina NextSeq 550 flow cell. The source study handled its data this way. Because the immunoSEQ output held only junctional sequences and lacked quality scores, the filtering could not match the filtering applied to full-length reads. Sequences were annotated with PyIR, a Python wrapper for IgBLAST v1.9, and V/J genes and CDR3 were assigned using IMGT germline references. Reads were removed for weak V/J assignments (E-value above 1e-6), missing CDR3, stop codons, out-of-frame junctions, or ambiguous translated residues. V3J clonotypes were defined as sequences sharing the same inferred V gene, J gene, and CDR3 amino acid sequence. Percentage overlap between repertoires was computed as shared unique clonotypes divided by the size of the smaller repertoire. Repertoire richness was assessed with RTK rarefaction, the Chao1 estimator, and Recon v2.1 estimates of unobserved clonotypes. Generation probabilities were computed with OLGA for all TCRbeta clonotypes obtained by the gDNA method from several donors. Not all clones reach the TCRdb copy of this immuneACCESS table, which keeps in-frame sequences only. Checked studies attribute under half of the gap to unresolved V genes and leave the rest unexplained. Clonal size and the V and J genes are those of that table, whereas D and trimming came from the DNA. A total of 1.6 million or so clones appear in this sample, 96% of them only once. Approximately 1.1% of the sample lies in the top ten.

Donors were healthy HIV-negative adults with no recently reported acute infections or vaccinations. Every donor was a Caucasian adult living in Nashville, Tennessee, USA. CD4+ T cells were enriched through magnetic negative selection, after which naive cells were positively selected on CD45RA and the remaining negative fraction served as the memory subset. Blood was obtained by leukapheresis, after which PBMCs were separated by Ficoll-Histopaque density gradient centrifugation and cryopreserved in liquid nitrogen vapor phase. Analytical flow cytometry was used to check the purity and quantity of each magnetically sorted T cell population. Genomic DNA was isolated from each sorted fraction and quantified by UV absorbance on a Nanodrop 2000c. The sequence was collected from a man aged 30-40 years in good health. The sequencing input was naive CD4+ T cells sorted from blood. The cell subset or site label on this specimen signifies: CD45RA+ positively selected.

The CDR3 protein: CAWDWTSGTREFWYEQYF. Here is the DNA: TGTGCCTGGGATTGGACTAGCGGGACCAGGGAGTTCTGGTACGAGCAGTACTTC. This chain is built from TRBV30 and TRBJ2-7, and 12 bases in between align with TRBD2. At the junction V is shortened by 5 bases and J by 4 bases; bases outside the gene matches: 18. CDR1 GTSNPN and CDR2 SVGIG are derived from the germline V gene (reference sequence). The CDR3 runs 18 residues from the cysteine to the phenylalanine. Only the CDR3 DNA is retained, 54 bases long and in frame from the first base.